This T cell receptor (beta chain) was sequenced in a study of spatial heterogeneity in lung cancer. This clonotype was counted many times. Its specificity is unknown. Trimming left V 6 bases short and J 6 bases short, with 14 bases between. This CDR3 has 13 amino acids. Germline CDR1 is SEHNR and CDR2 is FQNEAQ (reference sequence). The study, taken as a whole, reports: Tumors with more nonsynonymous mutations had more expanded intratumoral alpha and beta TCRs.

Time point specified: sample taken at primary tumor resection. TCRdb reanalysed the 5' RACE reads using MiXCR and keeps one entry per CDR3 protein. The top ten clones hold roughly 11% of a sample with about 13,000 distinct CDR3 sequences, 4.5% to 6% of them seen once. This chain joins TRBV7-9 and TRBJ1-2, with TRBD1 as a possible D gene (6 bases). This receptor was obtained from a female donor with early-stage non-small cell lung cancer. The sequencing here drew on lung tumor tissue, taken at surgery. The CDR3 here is CASRSPGAHGYTF. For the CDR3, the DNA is TGTGCCAGCAGGTCCCCAGGGGCTCATGGCTACACCTTC.